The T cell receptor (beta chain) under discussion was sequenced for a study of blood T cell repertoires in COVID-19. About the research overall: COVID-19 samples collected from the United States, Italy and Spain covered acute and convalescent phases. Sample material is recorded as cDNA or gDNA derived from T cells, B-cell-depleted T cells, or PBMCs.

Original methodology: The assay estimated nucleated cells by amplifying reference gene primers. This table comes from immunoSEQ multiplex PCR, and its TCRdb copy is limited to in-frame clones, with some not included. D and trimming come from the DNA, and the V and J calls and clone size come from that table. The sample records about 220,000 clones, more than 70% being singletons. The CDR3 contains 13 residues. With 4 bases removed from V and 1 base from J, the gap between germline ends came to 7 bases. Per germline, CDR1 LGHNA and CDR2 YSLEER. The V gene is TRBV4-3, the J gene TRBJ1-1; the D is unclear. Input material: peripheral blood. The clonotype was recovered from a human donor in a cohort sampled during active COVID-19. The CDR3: CASSLTQNTEAFF. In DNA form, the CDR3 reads TGCGCCAGCAGCCTCACACAGAACACTGAAGCTTTCTTT.